A single sample gave rise to the 15 T cell receptor beta chains below, sequenced in a study of CD8 T cells in ankylosing spondylitis. Study results and caveats: Ankylosing spondylitis blood seemed to carry a telltale TCR beta motif made of under ten highly homologous variants.

TCRdb called the 5' RACE reads again in MiXCR, with one record for every CDR3 protein. The sample contains a few hundred thousand distinct CDR3 sequences, 7.5% to 9% of which appear only once. Which antigens these TCRs recognize remains unknown. Sequenced input: blood, either unsorted or a sorted T cell fraction (not recorded which). The receptors shown here come from a male donor with ankylosing spondylitis.

The chain has TRBV3-1 and TRBJ2-7, with 13 bases fitting TRBD2. Germline CDR1 LGHDT, CDR2 YNNKEL (reference sequence). Trimming cost V 5 bases and J 5 bases; bases outside gene matches: 9. CDR3 length: 16 amino acids. The CDR3 reads CASSFRLAGGSDEQYF. The DNA for the CDR3 is TGTGCCAGCAGCTTTCGACTAGCGGGAGGATCCGACGAGCAGTACTTC.

The chain is built from TRBV7-8 and TRBJ2-4, with D possibly being TRBD1 or TRBD2 (5 bases each). The CDR3 has 12 residues. Germline CDR1 reads SGHVS; CDR2 reads FQNEAQ. V was trimmed by 7 bases and J by 9 bases, leaving 13 bases between them. The CDR3 here is CASKQGGGIQYF. The DNA for the CDR3 is TGTGCCAGCAAGCAGGGTGGGGGCATTCAGTACTTC.

This clonotype was seen only a few times. This chain connects TRBV7-6 to TRBJ2-5; TRBD2 is a possible D gene (5 bases). V shed 2 bases and J shed 5 bases, with 15 bases lying between them. The CDR3 is made up of 15 amino acids. CDR1 is SGHVS, CDR2 FNYEAQ, per germline. CDR3 loop: CASSLFLGESETQYF. The CDR3 coding sequence is TGTGCCAGCAGCTTATTTTTGGGAGAGAGCGAGACCCAGTACTTC. The full variable domain, rest sourced from reference TRBV7-6 and TRBJ2-5, is GAGVSQSPRYKVTKRGQDVALRCDPISGHVSLYWYRQALGQGPEFLTYFNYEAQQDKSGLPNDRFSAERPEGSISTLTIQRTEQRDSAMYRCASSLFLGESETQYFGPGTRLLVL.

The V gene is TRBV24-1, the J gene TRBJ2-3; the match to TRBD1 covers 10 bases. Trimming at V came to 10 bases and at J to 1 base, leaving 7 bases not matched to a gene. This CDR3 is 15 amino acids long. Looked up from germline, CDR1 is KGHDR and CDR2 is SFDVKD. CDR3 nucleotide sequence: TGTGCCACTACCGACAGGGGGCGAGGCACAGATACGCAGTATTTT. Its protein is CATTDRGRGTDTQYF.

This chain links TRBV20-1 with TRBJ2-3; 16 bases map to TRBD2. Germline CDR1 reads DFQATT; CDR2 reads SNEGSKA (reference sequence). With 3 bases clipped from V and 0 bases from J, the junction kept 6 bases outside the gene matches. This CDR3 is 18 amino acids long. The CDR3 sequence is CSASGTSGRAWSTDTQYF. The CDR3 DNA reads TGCAGTGCTAGCGGGACTAGCGGGAGGGCCTGGAGCACAGATACGCAGTATTTT.

This clonotype was picked up many times. This sequence joins TRBV7-2 and TRBJ2-7; 7 bases are shared with TRBD1. The CDR3 sequence is 15 residues long. Germline trimming cut 7 bases from V and 2 bases from J; bases unmatched to any gene: 11. Germline assignment: CDR1 SGHTA and CDR2 FQGNSA. The CDR3 DNA reads as TGTGCCAGCATACCATCGACAGGGATCGCCTACGAGCAGTACTTC. It codes for CASIPSTGIAYEQYF.

This chain's CDR3 is CATSSGSSYNEQFF. The DNA of the CDR3 is TGTGCCACATCTAGCGGAAGCTCCTACAATGAGCAGTTCTTC. The chain recombines TRBV12-3 or TRBV12-4 with TRBJ2-1, with 7 bases that match TRBD2. J was trimmed by 0 bases and V by 10 bases; bases with no gene match: 6. The length of the CDR3 is 14 residues.

The table lists this clonotype with a few counts. V usage is TRBV10-3 and J usage is TRBJ2-1, with a possible D match to TRBD2 (5 bases). CDR3 length: 16 residues. The V gene's germline CDR1 is ENHRY and CDR2 SYGVKD. V dropped 0 bases and J dropped 7 bases, with 16 bases sitting between them. The CDR3 nucleotides are TGTGCCATCAGTGAGTCGACCCAGACTATCGTGAATGAGCAGTTCTTC. Residues: CAISESTQTIVNEQFF.

This clonotype was seen repeatedly, ten times or more. This chain connects TRBV7-6 to TRBJ1-4, with D possibly being TRBD1 (5 bases). CDR1 and CDR2 from the germline V gene are SGHVS and FNYEAQ. Trimming took 5 bases from V and 0 from J, leaving 22 bases between them. This CDR3 spans 19 amino acids. CDR3 loop: CASSRRQWAEVATNEKLFF. The CDR3 DNA is TGTGCCAGCAGCCGCCGACAGTGGGCCGAAGTTGCAACTAATGAAAAACTGTTTTTT.

V is TRBV4-2 and J is TRBJ2-4, with TRBD1 as a possible D gene (5 bases). The CDR3 covers 16 residues. Trimming removed 0 bases from V and 0 bases from J, with 9 bases in between. The germline V gene has CDR1 LGHNA and CDR2 YNFKEQ. In DNA form, the CDR3 reads TGTGCCAGCAGCCAAGATGCCAGGGTAGCCAAAAACATTCAGTACTTC. Translated, it gives CASSQDARVAKNIQYF.

In nucleotides, the CDR3 is TGCGCCAGCAGCTTGGCCGGTGAGAACACCATATATTTT. Translating gives CASSLAGENTIYF. The V gene is TRBV5-1, the J gene TRBJ1-3, with D uncertain. There are 13 residues in the CDR3. V lost 0 bases to trimming and J lost 7 bases, with 8 bases between them. Germline V gene lookup returns CDR1 SGHRS and CDR2 YFSETQ.

This clonotype was recorded a few times. The V gene is TRBV7-3, the J gene TRBJ1-6; D is unclear. Between the trimmed V and J ends, which lost 5 bases and 8 bases, there was a span of 10 bases. Germline V gene data show CDR1 as SGHTA and CDR2 as FQGTGA. This CDR3 region has 13 residues. CDR3 sequence: CASSMIEDSPLHF. The DNA of the CDR3 is TGTGCCAGCAGCATGATCGAGGATTCACCCCTCCACTTT.

This clonotype was observed many times. The rearrangement uses TRBV5-6 and TRBJ2-1; unclear D gene. Germline values: CDR1 SGHDT, CDR2 YYEEEE. This CDR3 comprises 13 residues. The V and J ends lost 0 bases and 8 bases respectively, with 9 bases between them. The CDR3: CASSLEPAYEQFF. CDR3 bases: TGTGCCAGCAGCTTGGAACCAGCATATGAGCAGTTCTTC. Based on the CDR3 plus reference TRBV5-6 and TRBJ2-1, the full variable domain is DAGVTQSPTHLIKTRGQQVTLRCSPKSGHDTVSWYQQALGQGPQFIFQYYEEEERQRGNFPDRFSGHQFPNYSSELNVNALLLGDSALYLCASSLEPAYEQFFGPGTRLTVL.

This sequence joins TRBV14 and TRBJ2-7; 9 bases are a match to TRBD1. The CDR3 contains 14 residues. Germline lookup yields CDR1 SGHDN and CDR2 FVKESK. Unmatched junction bases numbered 6, after V lost 6 bases and J lost 3 bases. The CDR3 region is CASRLTGGYYEQYF. CDR3 coding DNA: TGTGCCAGCAGGTTAACAGGGGGCTACTACGAGCAGTACTTC.

This clonotype was seen a handful of times. This chain connects TRBV20-1 to TRBJ2-1, with 11 bases fitting TRBD2. Trimming cost V 6 bases and J 7 bases; bases outside gene matches: 5. Germline-derived CDR1 and CDR2 are DFQATT and SNEGSKA (reference sequence). This CDR3 comprises 13 residues. Written as DNA, the CDR3 is TGCAGTGCCTCGGGACTAGCGGCTAATGAGCAGTTCTTC. As protein: CSASGLAANEQFF.